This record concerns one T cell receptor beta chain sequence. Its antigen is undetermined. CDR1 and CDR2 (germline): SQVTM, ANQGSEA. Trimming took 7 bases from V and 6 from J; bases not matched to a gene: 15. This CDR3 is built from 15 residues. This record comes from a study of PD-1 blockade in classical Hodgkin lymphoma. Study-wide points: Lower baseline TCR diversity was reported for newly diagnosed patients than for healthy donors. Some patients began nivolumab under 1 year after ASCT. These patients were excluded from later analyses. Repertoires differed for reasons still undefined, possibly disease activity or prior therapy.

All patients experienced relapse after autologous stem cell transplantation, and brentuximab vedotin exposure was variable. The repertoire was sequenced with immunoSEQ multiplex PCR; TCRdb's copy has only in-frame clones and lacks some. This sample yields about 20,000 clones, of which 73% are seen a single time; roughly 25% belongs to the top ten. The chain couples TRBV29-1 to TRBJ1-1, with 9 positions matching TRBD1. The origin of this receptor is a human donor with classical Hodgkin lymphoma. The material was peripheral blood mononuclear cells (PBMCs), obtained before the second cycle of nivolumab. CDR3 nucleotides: TGCAGCGGGACTGGGACAGGGAATAGTCTTTCTGAAGCTTTCTTT. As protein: CSGTGTGNSLSEAFF.